At least ten counts were recorded for the clone carrying this T cell receptor beta chain. Each CDR3 protein is one row after TCRdb ran MiXCR on the 5' RACE reads. The data hold 1.5 million to 2 million distinct CDR3 sequences, with around a third observed a single time. CDR1 and CDR2 (germline): SGHAT, FQNNGV. The length of the CDR3 is 15 residues. The V end was cut by 0 bases, the J end by 3 bases, with 11 bases between. The data are from a study of identical twins. The TCR sequence derives from a newborn girl in good health. This chain links TRBV11-2 with TRBJ1-2, with D uncertain. Sequencing was performed on cord blood. The CDR3: CASSLEWRTHYGYTF. DNA of the CDR3: TGTGCCAGCAGCTTAGAGTGGAGGACTCACTATGGCTACACCTTC.